The 20 T cell receptor beta chains below all came from one sample that was sequenced in a study of beta chain features in type 1 diabetes. Investigators reverse transcribed all isolated RNA, so they sequenced expressed TCRB transcripts. Here immunoSEQ multiplex PCR was the method, and the copy in TCRdb shows in-frame clones only, minus some. The table records more than 300,000 clones, 7% to 9% of them present only once. The sample was central memory CD4+ T cells from blood. The source is a woman aged 18-35 years in good health.

The gene calls are TRBV5-4 and TRBJ1-1; TRBD1 is a possible D gene (5 bases). The CDR3 totals 13 residues. Germline V lookup: CDR1 SGHNT, CDR2 YYREEE (reference sequence). V was clipped by 6 bases and J by 2 bases, with 11 bases between them. The CDR3 DNA reads TGTGCCAGCAACCAGGGAGTTAACACTGAAGCTTTCTTT. This translates into CASNQGVNTEAFF.

The chain joins TRBV4-1 to TRBJ1-2; D remains ambiguous. From germline, CDR1 is MGHRA and CDR2 YSYEKL. V lost 0 bases, J lost 8 bases, and 16 bases lay in between. CDR3 length equals 15 residues. The chain's CDR3 is CASSQEGFLPGGYTF. The CDR3 DNA follows: TGCGCCAGCAGCCAAGAAGGGTTTCTCCCGGGAGGCTACACCTTC.

In the case of this clone: The sample contains more than one DNA sequence encoding this CDR3. The chain joins TRBV15 to TRBJ2-5, with a possible D match to TRBD2 (5 bases). The CDR3 loop spans 15 amino acids. Trimming pared 0 bases from V and 4 bases from J, leaving 12 bases between. Germline loops: CDR1 LNHNV, CDR2 YYDKDF (reference sequence). This CDR3 is CATSRDSGRGETQYF. The CDR3 DNA sequence: TGTGCCACCAGCAGAGATTCCGGACGGGGAGAGACCCAGTACTTC. Supplemented by reference TRBV15 and TRBJ2-5, the full variable domain reads DAMVIQNPRYQVTQFGKPVTLSCSQTLNHNVMYWYQQKSSQAPKLLFHYYDKDFNNEADTPDNFQSRRPNTSFCFLDIRSPGLGDTAMYLCATSRDSGRGETQYFGPGTRLLVL.

This clone appeared a few times. The chain carries TRBV5-1 and TRBJ2-7; D call uncertain. The CDR3 totals 15 residues. The germline V gene encodes CDR1 SGHRS and CDR2 YFSETQ. With 0 bases removed from V and 0 bases from J, the gap between germline ends came to 10 bases. CDR3 sequence reads: CASSLGGTLSYEQYF. The DNA for the CDR3 is TGCGCCAGCAGCTTGGGCGGTACGCTCTCCTACGAGCAGTACTTC.

This clone has a handful of counts. CDR3 DNA sequence: TGTGCCAGCAGTAGTCGGACGGGCGATACGCAGTATTTT. It translates to CASSSRTGDTQYF. V usage is TRBV2 and J usage is TRBJ2-3; D gene ambiguous. V lost 5 bases, J lost 6 bases, and 12 bases lay in between. Germline V gene data show CDR1 as SNHLY and CDR2 as FYNNEI. This CDR3 region has 13 residues.

This clone was seen more than once but under ten times. This chain links TRBV5-1 with TRBJ2-1; D is perhaps TRBD2 (5 bases). This CDR3 has 16 residues. The germline V gene has CDR1 SGHRS and CDR2 YFSETQ. Trimming shortened V by 2 bases and J by 4 bases, and 16 bases separated the two germline ends. DNA of the CDR3: TGCGCCAGCAGCTTCCAGCTGCGGGCGGTTTACAATGAGCAGTTCTTC. Translated, it gives CASSFQLRAVYNEQFF.

V and J are TRBV6-1 and TRBJ2-7; 11 bases agree with TRBD1. Trimming removed 7 bases from V and 6 bases from J; junction bases left unmatched: 11. Germline loops: CDR1 MNHNS, CDR2 SASEGT. The CDR3 is 15 amino acids. CDR3 protein: CASTRGQGAVIEQYF. CDR3 DNA: TGTGCCAGCACCCGAGGACAGGGGGCCGTCATCGAGCAGTACTTC.

This clone was detected only a few times. The rearrangement uses TRBV4-1 and TRBJ2-3; D gene uncertain. Germline assignment: CDR1 MGHRA and CDR2 YSYEKL. This CDR3 comprises 16 residues. The V gene lost 2 bases and the J gene lost 0 bases, with 12 bases spanning the gap. This CDR3 reads CASSQLDLFSTDTQYF. The CDR3 region has the DNA TGCGCCAGCAGCCAACTGGACCTCTTTAGCACAGATACGCAGTATTTT.

This clone was counted between two and nine times. The gene calls are TRBV10-3 and TRBJ2-1; weak D call: TRBD2 (5 bases). This CDR3 is built from 14 residues. V lost 2 bases, J lost 8 bases, and 13 bases lay in between. Looked up from germline, CDR1 is ENHRY and CDR2 is SYGVKD. DNA for the CDR3: TGTGCCATCAGTGAGAACGGACGGGGAGATGAGCAGTTCTTC. As protein: CAISENGRGDEQFF.

The chain recombines TRBV6-6 with TRBJ1-1; no reliable D call. V was shortened by 0 bases and J by 3 bases, with 5 bases between the two germline ends. Germline V CDR1 and CDR2: MNHNY, SVGAGI (reference sequence). The CDR3 spans 13 residues. The CDR3 region is CASSYSRDTEAFF. The CDR3, as DNA: TGTGCCAGCAGTTACTCGAGGGACACTGAAGCTTTCTTT.

This clone has only a few counts. This rearrangement joins TRBV14 to TRBJ2-5, with D possibly called TRBD1 or TRBD2 (5 bases each). The CDR3 contains 15 residues. The V end lost 4 bases, the J end lost 0 bases, and 12 bases lay between the germline ends. Germline V gene sequence: CDR1 SGHDN, CDR2 FVKESK. The CDR3 region has the DNA TGTGCCAGCAGCCGAGGCCCGGGGCACCAAGAGACCCAGTACTTC. Translated: CASSRGPGHQETQYF.

This clone was found a few times. This chain joins TRBV4-3 and TRBJ2-2, with D perhaps matching TRBD1 or TRBD2 (5 bases each). This CDR3 is 16 amino acids long. CDR1 is LGHNA, CDR2 YSLEER, per germline. The V end was cut by 0 bases, the J end by 6 bases, with 14 bases between. CDR3 DNA: TGCGCCAGCAGCCAAGAGTGGGGGAGTCTCGCCGGGGAGCTGTTTTTT. Encoded protein: CASSQEWGSLAGELFF.

In the case of this clone: In the same sample, other DNA sequences code for this CDR3. The V gene is TRBV9, the J gene TRBJ2-7; 7 nucleotides align to TRBD2. Trimming took 2 bases from V and 2 from J; bases not matched to a gene: 7. CDR3 length equals 15 residues. CDR1 and CDR2 (germline): SGDLS, YYNGEE. The CDR3: CASSVSSGTTYEQYF. CDR3 DNA sequence: TGTGCCAGCAGCGTGTCGAGCGGGACCACCTACGAGCAGTACTTC.

This clone has more than one count but fewer than ten. This chain connects TRBV6-5 to TRBJ1-1, with unresolved D. The germline V and J ends were trimmed by 2 bases and 1 base, with 11 bases remaining between them. CDR3 length: 15 residues. Germline CDR1 is MNHEY and CDR2 is SVGAGI. CDR3 coding DNA: TGTGCCAGCAGTTACGGAAGGACTGGGAACACTGAAGCTTTCTTT. The encoded protein is CASSYGRTGNTEAFF.

To note about this clone: One end of the junction does not line up with germline, which may come from a read error. The chain couples TRBV2 to TRBJ2-1, with TRBD1 matching over 10 bases. The CDR3 loop spans 15 amino acids. The germline V gene has CDR1 SNHLY and CDR2 FYNNEI. This CDR3 reads CASILGQGGYSEQFF. CDR3 coding DNA: TGTGCCAGCATCCTTGGACAGGGGGGTTACAGTGAGCAGTTCTTC.

This clone was observed a few times. This rearrangement joins TRBV2 to TRBJ1-5, with D possibly matching TRBD1 (5 bases). Germline-derived CDR1 and CDR2 are SNHLY and FYNNEI. The CDR3 spans 14 residues. V lost 2 bases to trimming and J lost 3 bases, with 8 bases between them. CDR3 residues: CASSEQGANQPQHF. CDR3 sequence (DNA): TGTGCCAGCAGTGAACAGGGCGCCAATCAGCCCCAGCATTTT.

This clone turned up a few times. Other nucleotide sequences in the sample specify the same CDR3. This chain joins TRBV7-2 and TRBJ2-1; D is ambiguous. This CDR3 has 11 residues. With 4 bases removed from V and 6 bases from J, the gap between germline ends came to 4 bases. Germline values: CDR1 SGHTA, CDR2 FQGNSA. This chain's CDR3 is CASSSANEQFF. Here the CDR3 DNA reads TGTGCCAGCAGCTCTGCCAATGAGCAGTTCTTC.

This clone has a handful of counts. The V call is TRBV7-9, the J call TRBJ2-1; 12 bases fit TRBD2. The CDR3 length is 13 residues. Germline values: CDR1 SEHNR, CDR2 FQNEAQ (reference sequence). The junction had 4 bases not matched to a gene; V was cut back by 7 bases and J by 9 bases. CDR3 coding DNA: TGTGCCAGCAAGACTAGCGGGAGTAGTGAGCAGTTCTTC. This gives the protein CASKTSGSSEQFF.

The rearrangement joins TRBV10-3 to TRBJ2-7, with a weak D call TRBD2 (6 bases). The V gene's germline CDR1 is ENHRY and CDR2 SYGVKD. This CDR3 comprises 13 residues. Trimming took 2 bases from V and 3 from J, leaving 8 bases between them. This chain's CDR3 is CAISEREYYEQYF. CDR3 coding DNA: TGTGCCATCAGTGAGCGGGAGTACTACGAGCAGTACTTC.

This clone was seen repeatedly, ten times or more. J is TRBJ1-1 and V is TRBV14; D unresolved. The CDR3 spans 13 residues. Germline V gene data show CDR1 as SGHDN and CDR2 as FVKESK. The V and J ends lost 5 bases and 1 base respectively, with 8 bases between them. The CDR3 nucleotides are TGTGCCAGCAGCGCGCACTGGAACACTGAAGCTTTCTTT. It yields the protein CASSAHWNTEAFF. Full variable domain (missing parts from reference TRBV14 and TRBJ1-1): EAGVTQFPSHSVIEKGQTVTLRCDPISGHDNLYWYRRVMGKEIKFLLHFVKESKQDESGMPNNRFLAERTGGTYSTLKVQPAELEDSGVYFCASSAHWNTEAFFGQGTRLTVV.